Below are 22 T cell receptor beta chains sequenced from a single sample in a study of patients and donors after allogeneic stem cell transplantation (dated by TCRdb to about 2020). Receptor amplification or capture employed RT-PCR. The sequencer listed for this sample is NextSeq 550. The public reads were reanalyzed by TCRdb: fastp trimming at Q25, MiXCR alignment, in-frame beta chains only. Records with the same CDR3 protein are collapsed into one entry carrying the most frequent genes and DNA. A total of 150,000 to 200,000 distinct CDR3 sequences appear in this sample, around 28% of them only once. The ten largest clones add up to approximately 3% of the sample. The source material was blood, either unsorted or a sorted T cell fraction (not recorded which). All receptors come from a human donor who was either an allogeneic HSCT recipient or a stem cell or donor lymphocyte infusion donor (not recorded which). It is not recorded whose cells these are; they may come from a transplant donor.

This clonotype was recorded at least ten times. The rearrangement joins TRBV6-5 to TRBJ1-1; unclear D gene. Germline assignment: CDR1 MNHEY and CDR2 SVGAGI. Trimming shortened V by 0 bases and J by 5 bases, and 16 bases separated the two germline ends. There are 16 residues in the CDR3. CDR3: CASSYSPGGGKTEAFF. CDR3 nucleotides: TGTGCCAGCAGTTACTCACCGGGAGGAGGGAAAACTGAAGCTTTCTTT.

This clonotype has just a few counts. The chain is built from TRBV5-1 and TRBJ2-3, with 14 nucleotides matching TRBD2. The CDR3 runs 17 residues. CDR1 and CDR2 (germline): SGHRS, YFSETQ. V lost 0 bases and J lost 7; bases outside the gene matches: 7. Here the CDR3 reads CASSLATSGRAIYTQYF. CDR3 DNA sequence: TGCGCCAGCAGCTTGGCGACTAGCGGGAGGGCCATCTATACGCAGTATTTT.

The table lists this clonotype with a few counts. The V gene is TRBV6-5, the J gene TRBJ2-7; D perhaps matches TRBD1 (5 bases). Trimming cost V 7 bases and J 3 bases, with 16 bases left between them. The CDR3 has 14 amino acids. CDR1 is MNHEY and CDR2 is SVGAGI in the germline V gene. This CDR3 is CASTRTSTNYEQYF. The CDR3 DNA is TGTGCCAGCACCCGGACATCTACAAACTACGAGCAGTACTTC.

This chain connects TRBV10-3 to TRBJ1-1; D is undetermined. The germline V and J ends were trimmed by 0 bases and 8 bases, with 10 bases remaining between them. CDR3 size: 13 residues. Germline V CDR1 and CDR2: ENHRY, SYGVKD. The CDR3 region is CAISESIGPEAFF. The CDR3 DNA reads TGTGCCATCAGTGAGTCGATAGGCCCCGAAGCTTTCTTT.

This clonotype was seen a handful of times. The chain employs TRBV4-1 and TRBJ1-6; D is ambiguous. The germline V gene encodes CDR1 MGHRA and CDR2 YSYEKL. The CDR3 contains 17 residues. The germline V and J ends were trimmed by 2 bases and 4 bases, with 15 bases remaining between them. CDR3 loop: CASSQTYATSYNSPLHF. Here the CDR3 DNA reads TGCGCCAGCAGCCAAACCTACGCGACTTCTTATAATTCACCCCTCCACTTT.

The chain uses TRBV29-1 and TRBJ1-1; tentative D call: TRBD1 (6 bases). Trimming pared 4 bases from V and 4 bases from J, leaving 10 bases between. Looked up from germline, CDR1 is SQVTM and CDR2 is ANQGSEA. The CDR3 spans 12 residues. The CDR3 loop reads CSVAGGGTEAFF. DNA of the CDR3: TGCAGCGTTGCGGGGGGCGGCACTGAAGCTTTCTTT.

A few counts support this clonotype. The CDR3 DNA reads as TGTGCCACCAGTGATCAGGACGGAGACAATCAGCCCCAGCATTTT. It is translated as CATSDQDGDNQPQHF. The chain combines TRBV24-1 with TRBJ1-5; D uncertain. Trimming stripped 3 bases from V and 3 bases from J, with 11 bases between. CDR3 size: 15 residues. From germline, CDR1 is KGHDR and CDR2 SFDVKD.

The chain combines TRBV27 with TRBJ2-1; 10 bases fit TRBD2. V gave up 6 bases and J gave up 9 bases; unmatched junction bases: 14. The CDR3 loop spans 16 amino acids. The germline V gene has CDR1 MNHEY and CDR2 SMNVEV (reference sequence). CDR3 nucleotide sequence: TGTGCCAGCAGAGTACGGCGGGCTAGCGGGAGTGGTGAGCAGTTCTTC. Translated: CASRVRRASGSGEQFF.

The gene calls are TRBV20-1 and TRBJ2-7; D possibly matches TRBD1 or TRBD2 (5 bases each). The CDR3 consists of 16 residues. In germline, CDR1 is DFQATT, CDR2 SNEGSKA (reference sequence). V lost 4 bases to trimming and J lost 4 bases, with 23 bases between them. The CDR3 reads CSAKGNSGSGVYEQYF. The CDR3 region has the DNA TGCAGTGCTAAGGGGAACTCGGGGAGTGGGGTATACGAGCAGTACTTC.

V gene TRBV7-9 combines with J gene TRBJ1-2; the D gene is possibly TRBD1 (5 bases). The CDR3 sequence is 13 residues long. Germline-derived CDR1 and CDR2 are SEHNR and FQNEAQ (reference sequence). V lost 7 bases and J 2 bases, leaving 11 bases between the germline ends. The CDR3 sequence is CASTRGENYGYTF. CDR3 sequence (DNA): TGTGCCAGCACCCGGGGCGAGAACTATGGCTACACCTTC.

This clonotype was recorded a few times. V and J are TRBV11-3 and TRBJ2-1, with D maybe TRBD2 (6 bases). The V and J ends lost 1 base and 7 bases respectively, with 8 bases between them. Germline loops: CDR1 SGHNT, CDR2 YENEEA. CDR3 size: 13 residues. The CDR3 coding sequence is TGTGCCAGCAGCTTAGTCGCGGGAAATGAGCAGTTCTTC. Its translation: CASSLVAGNEQFF.

Only a few counts were recorded for this clonotype. This chain uses TRBV5-4 with TRBJ2-5; D is perhaps TRBD1 (6 bases). The V end lost 7 bases, the J end lost 5 bases, and 15 bases lay between the germline ends. CDR1 and CDR2 from the germline V gene are SGHNT and YYREEE (reference sequence). CDR3 length: 13 residues. The CDR3 protein is CASLSGAGETQYF. CDR3 coding DNA: TGTGCCAGCCTATCAGGGGCTGGGGAGACCCAGTACTTC.

The chain employs TRBV6-2 or TRBV6-3 and TRBJ2-1, with a tentative D call TRBD2 (7 bases). CDR1 and CDR2 from the germline V gene are MNHEY and SVGEGT. With 4 bases removed from V and 0 bases from J, the gap between germline ends came to 19 bases. The CDR3 spans 18 residues. CDR3 region: CASSSDRGLGHSYNEQFF. CDR3 in DNA: TGTGCCAGCAGTTCGGACAGAGGACTAGGTCACTCCTACAATGAGCAGTTCTTC.

The chain recombines TRBV21-1 with TRBJ2-5; the tabulated D call, TRBD1, remains unverified against the DNA. TRBV21-1 is labeled a pseudogene. The CDR3 contains 15 residues. CDR3 sequence (DNA): TGTGCCAGCAGCAACCGGGACAGGGGCCAAGAGACCCAGTACTTC. It translates to CASSNRDRGQETQYF.

The rearrangement joins TRBV14 to TRBJ2-1; D gene uncertain. This CDR3 is 14 amino acids long. Germline V lookup: CDR1 SGHDN, CDR2 FVKESK. V was pared by 4 bases and J by 4 bases, with 11 bases between. The CDR3 DNA sequence: TGTGCCAGCAGCCGGATGGAGTATTACAATGAGCAGTTCTTC. It translates to CASSRMEYYNEQFF. Looking up the rest from reference TRBV14 and TRBJ2-1 gives the full variable domain: EAGVTQFPSHSVIEKGQTVTLRCDPISGHDNLYWYRRVMGKEIKFLLHFVKESKQDESGMPNNRFLAERTGGTYSTLKVQPAELEDSGVYFCASSRMEYYNEQFFGPGTRLTVL.

The chain couples TRBV24-1 to TRBJ2-3; possibly TRBD1 for D (6 bases). This CDR3 contains 17 residues. V lost 2 bases, J lost 2 bases, and 16 bases lay in between. Germline CDR1 KGHDR, CDR2 SFDVKD. CDR3 sequence reads: CATSDYPDSPYTDTQYF. DNA for the CDR3: TGTGCCACCAGTGATTACCCGGACAGCCCCTACACAGATACGCAGTATTTT.

V usage is TRBV9 and J usage is TRBJ1-2; D call uncertain. The CDR3 consists of 12 residues. In germline, CDR1 is SGDLS, CDR2 YYNGEE. Trimming cost V 1 base and J 8 bases, with 9 bases left between them. The CDR3 DNA reads TGTGCCAGCAGCGTATATGTTGGGGGCTACACCTTC. Amino acids: CASSVYVGGYTF.

The rearrangement uses TRBV20-1 and TRBJ2-2, with D hard to call. Germline CDR1 DFQATT, CDR2 SNEGSKA (reference sequence). The germline V and J ends were trimmed by 6 bases and 0 bases, with 11 bases remaining between them. This CDR3 is 14 amino acids long. The CDR3 DNA reads as TGCAGTGCGTATAACTTCGCGAACACCGGGGAGCTGTTTTTT. Protein sequence: CSAYNFANTGELFF.

This clonotype was seen a handful of times. V is TRBV28 and J is TRBJ1-5; D perhaps matches TRBD1 (5 bases). The CDR3 contains 14 residues. From germline, CDR1 is MDHEN and CDR2 SYDVKM. Trimming removed 6 bases from V and 4 bases from J, with 13 bases in between. The CDR3 region has the DNA TGTGCCAGCAGAAATGGGGGAGGGAATCAGCCCCAGCATTTT. It translates to CASRNGGGNQPQHF.

The gene calls are TRBV18 and TRBJ1-2; D not certain. CDR1 is KGHSH, CDR2 LQKENI, per germline. Trimming removed 1 base from V and 8 bases from J, with 11 bases in between. The CDR3 has 13 residues. The CDR3 sequence is CASSPRSWEGYTF. The DNA for the CDR3 is TGTGCCAGCTCACCACGCTCATGGGAGGGCTACACCTTC.

The chain joins TRBV18 to TRBJ1-1; D might be TRBD1 (5 bases). V lost 6 bases and J lost 5, with 16 bases in between. The CDR3 length is 14 residues. The germline gives CDR1 KGHSH, CDR2 LQKENI. This chain's CDR3 is CASSVFEGPTEAFF. The CDR3 DNA reads as TGTGCCAGCTCTGTGTTTGAGGGGCCAACTGAAGCTTTCTTT.

The chain links TRBV29-1 to TRBJ2-4; D is tentatively TRBD1 or TRBD2 (5 bases each). V was pared by 4 bases and J by 3 bases, with 10 bases between. Looked up from germline, CDR1 is SQVTM and CDR2 is ANQGSEA. The length of the CDR3 is 13 residues. CDR3 residues: CSVGGVVKNIQYF. The CDR3 DNA follows: TGCAGCGTTGGAGGGGTGGTCAAAAACATTCAGTACTTC.